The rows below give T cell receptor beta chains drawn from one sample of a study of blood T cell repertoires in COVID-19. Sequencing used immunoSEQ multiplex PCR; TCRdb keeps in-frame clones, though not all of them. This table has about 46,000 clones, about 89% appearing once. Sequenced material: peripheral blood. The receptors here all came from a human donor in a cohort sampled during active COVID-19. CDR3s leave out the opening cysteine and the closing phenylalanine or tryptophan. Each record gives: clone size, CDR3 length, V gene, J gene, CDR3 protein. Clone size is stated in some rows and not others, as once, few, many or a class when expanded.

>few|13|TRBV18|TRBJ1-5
ASSPDRGGNQPQH
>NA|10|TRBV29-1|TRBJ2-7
SVEAGRLEQY
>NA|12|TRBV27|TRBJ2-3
ASSPSSWADTQY
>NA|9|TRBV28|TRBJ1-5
ASSTGQPQH
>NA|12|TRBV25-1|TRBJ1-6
ASSRTDVHSPLH
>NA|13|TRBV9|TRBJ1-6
ASSVTTGEGSPLH
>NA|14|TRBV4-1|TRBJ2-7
ASSQSQGQGAYEQY
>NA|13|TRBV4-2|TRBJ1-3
ASSQDGQPGNTIY
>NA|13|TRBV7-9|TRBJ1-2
ASSSSGVTNYGYT
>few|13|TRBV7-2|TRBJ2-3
ASSSLGDYTDTQY
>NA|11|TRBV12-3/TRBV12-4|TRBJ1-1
ASSWTRSTEAF
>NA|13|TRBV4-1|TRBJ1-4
ASSQAGTGLKKLF
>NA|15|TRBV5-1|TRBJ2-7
ASSLGIRTGGQGEQY
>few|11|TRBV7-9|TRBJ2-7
ASSPSVSYEQY
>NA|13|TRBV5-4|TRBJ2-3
ASSLDQGRTDTQY
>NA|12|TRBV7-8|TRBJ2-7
ASSFGGSSYEQY
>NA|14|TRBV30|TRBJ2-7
AWSVRWRGGSYEQY
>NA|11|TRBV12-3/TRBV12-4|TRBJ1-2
ASSPGTGSGYT
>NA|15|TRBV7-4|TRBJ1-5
ASSLRTGGVSNQPQH
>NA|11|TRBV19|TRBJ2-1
ASSTQGYNEQF
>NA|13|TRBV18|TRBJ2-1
ASSPGTGSYNEQF
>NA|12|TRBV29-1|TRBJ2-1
SAVGLAGLNEQF
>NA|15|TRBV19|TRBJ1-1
ASSVGDRGRVNTEAF
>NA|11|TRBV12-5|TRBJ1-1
ASGLVFASEAF
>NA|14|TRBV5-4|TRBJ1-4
ASSLGRGSTNEKLF
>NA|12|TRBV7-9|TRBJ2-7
ASSFSTPSGEQY
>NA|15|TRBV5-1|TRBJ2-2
ASSLSLGTGGSGELF
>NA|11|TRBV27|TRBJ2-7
ASSPPSHTGQY
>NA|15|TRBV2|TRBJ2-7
ASSGDWGLAGDLEQY